This TCR beta chain was sequenced in a study of early T cells in non-severe SARS-CoV-2 infection. About the study: Unsorted whole-blood RNA was sequenced in bulk, leaving chains unpaired.

One entry per CDR3 protein, called by TCRdb with MiXCR from the 5' RACE reads. This table has fewer than 75,000 distinct CDR3 sequences, roughly 18% appearing once. Looked up from germline, CDR1 is SGHTA and CDR2 is FQGNSA. The J segment lost 5 bases and the V segment lost 1 base, leaving 2 bases of the junction unmatched. The CDR3 length is 14 residues. The chain links TRBV7-2 to TRBJ2-3, with 8 bases matching TRBD2. This clonotype was obtained from an adult who was a healthcare worker with PCR-confirmed SARS-CoV-2 infection or an uninfected control (not recorded which). Sequencing used whole blood, obtained at baseline. The CDR3 protein is CASSLGTSGDTQYF. CDR3 sequence (DNA): TGTGCCAGCAGCTTAGGAACTAGCGGAGATACGCAGTATTTT.